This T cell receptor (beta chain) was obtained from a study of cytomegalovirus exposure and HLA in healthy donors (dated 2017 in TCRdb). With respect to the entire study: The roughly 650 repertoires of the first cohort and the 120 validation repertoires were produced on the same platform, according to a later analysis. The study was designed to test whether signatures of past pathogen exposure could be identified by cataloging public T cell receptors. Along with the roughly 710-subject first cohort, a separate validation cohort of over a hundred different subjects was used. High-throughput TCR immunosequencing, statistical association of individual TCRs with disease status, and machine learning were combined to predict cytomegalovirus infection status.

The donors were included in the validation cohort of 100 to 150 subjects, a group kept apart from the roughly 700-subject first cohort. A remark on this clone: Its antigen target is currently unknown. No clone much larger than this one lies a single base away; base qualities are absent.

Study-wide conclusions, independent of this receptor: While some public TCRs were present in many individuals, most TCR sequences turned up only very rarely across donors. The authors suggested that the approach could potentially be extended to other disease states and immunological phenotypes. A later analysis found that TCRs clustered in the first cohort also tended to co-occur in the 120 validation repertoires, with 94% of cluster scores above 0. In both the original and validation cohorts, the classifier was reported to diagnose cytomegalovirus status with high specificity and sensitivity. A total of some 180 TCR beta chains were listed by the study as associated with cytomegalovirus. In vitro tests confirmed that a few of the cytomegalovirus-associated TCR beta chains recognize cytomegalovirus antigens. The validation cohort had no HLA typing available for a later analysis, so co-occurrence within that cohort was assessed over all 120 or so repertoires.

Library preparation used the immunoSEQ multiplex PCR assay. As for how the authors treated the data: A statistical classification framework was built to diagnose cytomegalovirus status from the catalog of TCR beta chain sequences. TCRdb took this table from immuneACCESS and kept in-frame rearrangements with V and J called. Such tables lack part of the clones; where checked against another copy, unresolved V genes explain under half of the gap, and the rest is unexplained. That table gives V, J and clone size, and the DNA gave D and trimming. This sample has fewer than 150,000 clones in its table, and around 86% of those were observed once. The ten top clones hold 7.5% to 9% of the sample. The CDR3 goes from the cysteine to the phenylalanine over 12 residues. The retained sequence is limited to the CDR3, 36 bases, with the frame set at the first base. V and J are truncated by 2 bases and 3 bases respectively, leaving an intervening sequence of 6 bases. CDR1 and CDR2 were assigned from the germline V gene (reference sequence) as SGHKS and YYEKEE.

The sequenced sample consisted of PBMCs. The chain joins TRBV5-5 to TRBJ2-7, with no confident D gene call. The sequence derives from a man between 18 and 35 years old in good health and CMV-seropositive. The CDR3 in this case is CASSLAYYEQYF. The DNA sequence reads TGTGCCAGCAGCTTAGCCTACTACGAGCAGTACTTC.